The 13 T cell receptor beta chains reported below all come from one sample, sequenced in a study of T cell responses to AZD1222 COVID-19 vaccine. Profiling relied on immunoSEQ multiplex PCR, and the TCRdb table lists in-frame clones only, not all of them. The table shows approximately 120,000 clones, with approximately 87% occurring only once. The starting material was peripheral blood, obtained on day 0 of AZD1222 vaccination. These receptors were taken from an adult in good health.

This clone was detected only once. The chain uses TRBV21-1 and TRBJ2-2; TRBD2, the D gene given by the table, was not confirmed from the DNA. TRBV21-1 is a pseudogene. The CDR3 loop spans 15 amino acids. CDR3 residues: CASRRTSGRSGELFF. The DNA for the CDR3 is TGTGCCAGCAGGCGGACTAGCGGGAGGTCCGGGGAGCTGTTTTTT.

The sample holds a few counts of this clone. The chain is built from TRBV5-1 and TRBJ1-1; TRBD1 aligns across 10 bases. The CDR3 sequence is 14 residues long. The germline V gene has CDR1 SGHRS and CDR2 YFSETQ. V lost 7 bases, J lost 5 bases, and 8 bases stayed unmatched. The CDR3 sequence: CASGGDRGRTEAFF. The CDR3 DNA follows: TGCGCCAGCGGAGGAGACAGGGGGCGGACTGAAGCTTTCTTT.

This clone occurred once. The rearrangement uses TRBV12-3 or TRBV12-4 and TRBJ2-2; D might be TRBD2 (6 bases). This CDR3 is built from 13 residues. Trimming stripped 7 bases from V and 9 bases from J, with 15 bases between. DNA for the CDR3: TGTGCCAGCACTCAGGGAGGATCCAGGGAGCTGTTTTTT. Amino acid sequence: CASTQGGSRELFF.

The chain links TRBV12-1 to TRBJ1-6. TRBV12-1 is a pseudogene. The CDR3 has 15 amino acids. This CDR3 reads CASSITGRYNSPLHF. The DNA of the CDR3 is TGTGCCAGCAGCATAACAGGGAGGTATAATTCACCCCTCCACTTT.

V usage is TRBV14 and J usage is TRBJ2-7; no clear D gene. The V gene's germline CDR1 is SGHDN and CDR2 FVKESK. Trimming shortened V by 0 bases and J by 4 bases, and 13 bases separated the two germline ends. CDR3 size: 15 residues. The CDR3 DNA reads TGTGCCAGCAGCCAAGAAAGTATTCGGTCATACGAGCAGTACTTC. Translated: CASSQESIRSYEQYF.

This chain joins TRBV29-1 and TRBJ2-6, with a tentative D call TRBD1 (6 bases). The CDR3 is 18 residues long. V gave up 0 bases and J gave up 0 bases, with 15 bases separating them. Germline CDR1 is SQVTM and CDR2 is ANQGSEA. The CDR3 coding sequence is TGCAGCGTTGAAGAATGGGTCCAGGGGCCCTCTGGGGCCAACGTCCTGACTTTC. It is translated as CSVEEWVQGPSGANVLTF.

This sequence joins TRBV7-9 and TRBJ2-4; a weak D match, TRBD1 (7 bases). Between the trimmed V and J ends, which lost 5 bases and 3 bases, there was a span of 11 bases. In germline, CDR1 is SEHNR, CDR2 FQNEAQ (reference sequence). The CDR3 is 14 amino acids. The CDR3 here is CASSPGGSKNIQYF. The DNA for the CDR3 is TGTGCCAGCAGCCCAGGGGGGAGCAAAAACATTCAGTACTTC.

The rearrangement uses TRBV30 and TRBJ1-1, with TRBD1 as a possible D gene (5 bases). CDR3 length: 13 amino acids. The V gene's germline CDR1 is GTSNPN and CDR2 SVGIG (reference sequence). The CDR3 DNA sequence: TGTGCGCAAAGTCGGCAGGGTTTCACTGAAGCTTTCTTT. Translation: CAQSRQGFTEAFF.

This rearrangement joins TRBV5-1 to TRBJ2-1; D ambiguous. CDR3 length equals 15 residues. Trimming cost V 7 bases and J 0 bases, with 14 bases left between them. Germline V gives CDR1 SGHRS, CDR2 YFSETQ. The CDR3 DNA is TGCGCCAGCCGTCTCGCCCTACTCTCCTACAATGAGCAGTTCTTC. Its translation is CASRLALLSYNEQFF.

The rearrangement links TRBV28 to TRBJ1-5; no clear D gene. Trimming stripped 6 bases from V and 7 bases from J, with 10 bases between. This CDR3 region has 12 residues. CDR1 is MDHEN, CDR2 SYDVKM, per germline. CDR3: CASRSVSQPQHF. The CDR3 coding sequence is TGTGCCAGCAGATCCGTAAGCCAGCCCCAGCATTTT.

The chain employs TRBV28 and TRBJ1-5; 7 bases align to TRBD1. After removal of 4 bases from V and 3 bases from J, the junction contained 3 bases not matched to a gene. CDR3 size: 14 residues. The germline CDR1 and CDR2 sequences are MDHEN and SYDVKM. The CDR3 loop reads CASSSTGVNQPQHF. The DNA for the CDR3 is TGTGCCAGCAGTTCAACAGGGGTCAATCAGCCCCAGCATTTT.

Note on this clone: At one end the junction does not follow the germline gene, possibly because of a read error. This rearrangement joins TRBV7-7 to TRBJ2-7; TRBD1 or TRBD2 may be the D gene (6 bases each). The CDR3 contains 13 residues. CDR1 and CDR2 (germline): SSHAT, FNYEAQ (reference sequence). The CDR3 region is CASSVQQGGEQYF. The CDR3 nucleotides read TGTGCTAGCAGCGTACAACAGGGAGGAGAGCAGTACTTC.

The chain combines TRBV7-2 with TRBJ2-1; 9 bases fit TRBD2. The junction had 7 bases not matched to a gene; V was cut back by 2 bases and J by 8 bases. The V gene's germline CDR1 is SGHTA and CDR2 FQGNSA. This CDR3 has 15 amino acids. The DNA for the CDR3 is TGTGCCAGCAGCTTATCAGCGGGAGGATTCGATGAGCAGTTCTTC. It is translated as CASSLSAGGFDEQFF.